These 11 T cell receptor beta chains share one sample of origin, sequenced in a study of blood T cell repertoires in COVID-19. Measured with immunoSEQ multiplex PCR; TCRdb has only the in-frame clones, and not every one. The repertoire has around 100,000 clones, just under 80% of them found once; the top ten carry less than 35%. Sample: peripheral blood. These receptors originate from a man aged 65-85 years with active or convalescent COVID-19.

The chain recombines TRBV5-6 with TRBJ1-6; 9 bases fit TRBD1. Germline-derived CDR1 and CDR2 are SGHDT and YYEEEE. V lost 0 bases to trimming and J lost 4 bases; unmatched junction nucleotides: 5. This CDR3 has 17 amino acids. The chain's CDR3 is CASSLVGTGSYNSPLHF. The CDR3 bases are TGTGCCAGCAGCTTGGTAGGGACAGGGAGTTATAATTCACCCCTCCACTTT.

The CDR3 region is CASSLARAGSGYEQYF. The DNA for the CDR3 is TGTGCCAGCAGCTTAGCGCGGGCCGGGAGTGGCTACGAGCAGTACTTC. This rearrangement joins TRBV7-6 to TRBJ2-7; D possibly corresponds to TRBD2 (6 bases). Germline V CDR1 and CDR2: SGHVS, FNYEAQ. Trimming took off 0 bases at V and 3 bases at J, with 15 bases between the two ends. The CDR3 spans 16 residues.

This rearrangement joins TRBV4-2 to TRBJ2-2, with D perhaps matching TRBD1 (6 bases). Trimming removed 1 base at V and 5 bases at J, with 11 bases between. This CDR3 is built from 15 residues. CDR1 is LGHNA, CDR2 YNFKEQ, per germline. CDR3: CASSQGPGATGELFF. The CDR3 coding sequence is TGTGCCAGCAGCCAAGGGCCAGGGGCGACCGGGGAGCTGTTTTTT.

The chain has TRBV28 and TRBJ1-4; 7 bases line up with TRBD1. Unmatched junction bases numbered 3, after V lost 5 bases and J lost 3 bases. CDR1 MDHEN and CDR2 SYDVKM come from the germline V gene. This CDR3 is built from 14 residues. CDR3 sequence: CASSVTGSNEKLFF. The CDR3 DNA reads TGTGCCAGCAGTGTGACAGGGTCTAATGAAAAACTGTTTTTT.

This chain links TRBV7-8 with TRBJ1-2; D is perhaps TRBD1 (5 bases). CDR1 is SGHVS and CDR2 is FQNEAQ in the germline V gene. This CDR3 spans 14 amino acids. The ends were cut back, 4 bases at V and 4 bases at J, with 13 bases in the middle. The CDR3 loop reads CASSSEEGFYGYTF. The CDR3 region has the DNA TGTGCCAGCAGCTCGGAGGAGGGGTTCTATGGCTACACCTTC.

The chain employs TRBV6-5 and TRBJ2-7, with no clear D. The CDR3 spans 12 residues. The germline V gene encodes CDR1 MNHEY and CDR2 SVGAGI. Trimming shortened V by 6 bases and J by 5 bases, and 11 bases separated the two germline ends. The chain's CDR3 is CASSRLWDEQYF. In DNA form, the CDR3 reads TGTGCCAGCAGCCGACTTTGGGACGAGCAGTACTTC.

CDR3 protein: CASSLGQGDQPQHF. DNA of the CDR3: TGTGCCAGCAGCTTAGGTCAGGGGGACCAGCCCCAGCATTTT. The J gene is TRBJ1-5, the V gene TRBV7-9; 7 nucleotides agree with TRBD1. The germline V gene encodes CDR1 SEHNR and CDR2 FQNEAQ (reference sequence). The CDR3 extends over 14 amino acids. The J segment lost 7 bases and the V segment lost 1 base, leaving 4 bases of the junction unmatched.

The chain joins TRBV5-6 to TRBJ2-1; 10 nucleotides agree with TRBD2. The CDR3 runs to 13 residues. The germline V gene has CDR1 SGHDT and CDR2 YYEEEE. V was clipped by 7 bases and J by 6 bases; unmatched bases: 4. The CDR3 nucleotides read TGTGCCAGCCTTAGGACTAGCGGCAATGAGCAGTTCTTC. This codes for CASLRTSGNEQFF.

The gene calls are TRBV7-2 and TRBJ2-3; D gene ambiguous. V gave up 5 bases and J gave up 1 base, with 4 bases separating them. From germline, CDR1 is SGHTA and CDR2 FQGNSA. The CDR3 runs 12 residues. CDR3 in amino acids: CASSPGTDTQYF. The CDR3 region has the DNA TGTGCCAGCAGCCCCGGCACAGATACGCAGTATTTT.

This chain uses TRBV19 with TRBJ2-7; unclear D gene. The CDR3 extends over 13 amino acids. Per germline, CDR1 LNHDA and CDR2 SQIVND (reference sequence). V shed 1 base and J shed 4 bases, with 8 bases lying between them. The CDR3 bases are TGTGCCAGTAGTATAGGCACAAATTACGAGCAGTACTTC. It codes for CASSIGTNYEQYF.

This rearrangement joins TRBV15 to TRBJ1-5; D is perhaps TRBD1 (6 bases). The V and J ends lost 2 bases and 3 bases respectively, with 17 bases between them. The CDR3 totals 17 residues. In germline, CDR1 is LNHNV, CDR2 YYDKDF (reference sequence). As DNA, the CDR3 is TGTGCCACCAGCAGATCGCAGGGGAGGGAGGCCAATCAGCCCCAGCATTTT. Its translation is CATSRSQGREANQPQHF.